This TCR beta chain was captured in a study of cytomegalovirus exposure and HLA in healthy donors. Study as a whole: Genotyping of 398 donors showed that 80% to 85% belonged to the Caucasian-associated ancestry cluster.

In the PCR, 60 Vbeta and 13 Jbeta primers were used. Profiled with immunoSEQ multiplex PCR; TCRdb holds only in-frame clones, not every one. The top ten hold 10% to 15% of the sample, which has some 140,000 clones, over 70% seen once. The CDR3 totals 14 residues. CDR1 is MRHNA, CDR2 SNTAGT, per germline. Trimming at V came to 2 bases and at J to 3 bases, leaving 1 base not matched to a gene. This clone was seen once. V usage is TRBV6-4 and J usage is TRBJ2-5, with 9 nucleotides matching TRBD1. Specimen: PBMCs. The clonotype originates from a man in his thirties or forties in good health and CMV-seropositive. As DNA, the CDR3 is TGTGCCAGCAGTGACAGGACAGGGGAAGAGACCCAGTACTTC. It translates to CASSDRTGEETQYF.